This T cell receptor (beta chain) emerged from a study of blood T cell repertoires in COVID-19. Study information: Both acute and convalescent COVID-19 samples were obtained from the United States, Italy and Spain. The cDNA or gDNA used as material had been derived from T cells, B-cell-depleted T cells, or PBMCs.

In the authors' workflow: The authors estimated nucleated cell counts from reference gene primer amplification. Assay: immunoSEQ multiplex PCR; the TCRdb copy retains only in-frame clones and omits some. V and J calls and clone size are as listed in that table; D and trimming were resolved from the DNA. The sample has roughly 150,000 clones; roughly 93% are singletons. The TCR sequence derives from a man between 18 and 29 years old with acute or convalescent COVID-19. The sequenced sample was peripheral blood.

The CDR3: CASSERIGVNYGYTF. The CDR3 DNA sequence: TGTGCCAGCAGTGAAAGAATCGGGGTGAACTATGGCTACACCTTC. The rearrangement joins TRBV6-1 to TRBJ1-2; D remains unclear. Trimming pared 2 bases from V and 2 bases from J, leaving 12 bases between. CDR3 length equals 15 residues. Germline V gives CDR1 MNHNS, CDR2 SASEGT.